The clone carrying this T cell receptor beta chain was counted ten times or more. Its specificity is unknown. Germline CDR1 reads LNHDA; CDR2 reads SQIVND (reference sequence). The CDR3 runs 15 residues. V trimming: 5 bases; J trimming: 4 bases; junction bases outside the gene matches: 6. The data were taken from a study of CD8+CD57+ T cells in acquired aplastic anemia. Study-level information: Healthy donors had, on average, around 11 million reads for their CD4+ cells.

Profiling that covered TCR beta VDJ and CDR3 relied on genomic DNA as its template. From the reads, TCRdb called clonotypes with MiXCR, one entry per CDR3 protein. The sample has about 170,000 distinct CDR3 sequences; around 60% are singletons. Whole-study findings and limits: Patients and controls turned out to have twenty-nine CD8+ CDR3 sequences in common.

The specimen was sorted CD4+, CD8+, or CD8+CD57+ T cells (not recorded which) from PBMCs. V usage is TRBV19 and J usage is TRBJ1-2; the match to TRBD1 covers 11 bases. This receptor was taken from a human donor in good health. CDR3 region: CASSFRDRGSYGYTF. In DNA, the CDR3 is TGTGCCAGTAGTTTCCGGGACAGGGGGTCCTATGGCTACACCTTC. The full variable domain, completed using reference TRBV19 and TRBJ1-2, is DGGITQSPKYLFRKEGQNVTLSCEQNLNHDAMYWYRQDPGQGLRLIYYSQIVNDFQKGDIAEGYSVSREKKESFPLTVTSAQKNPTAFYLCASSFRDRGSYGYTFGSGTRLTVV.